This T cell receptor beta chain stems from a study of T cell clonotyping in hematopoietic cell transplantation. TCRdb keeps only in-frame clones here, not all; method: immunoSEQ multiplex PCR. The data show over 5,000 clones, around nine tenths seen once. Note on this clone: Its matching antigen is unknown.

Study observations and caveats: Higher Inverse Simpson Index values in graft donor and pretransplant recipient predicted broader posttransplant TCR diversity.

The CDR3 consists of 14 residues. V lost 0 bases and J 5 bases, leaving 9 bases between the germline ends. Germline lookup yields CDR1 SGHDT and CDR2 YYEEEE. This receptor was taken from a female patient aged 40 to 55 who had an allogeneic stem cell transplant from a related donor, so the T cells may come from the graft donor. Some clones in this sample may be carry-over from other donors' samples. The sample was peripheral blood mononuclear cells, taken 100 days after allogeneic stem cell transplant. The chain uses TRBV5-6 and TRBJ2-1; maybe TRBD2 (6 bases). The CDR3 here is CASSLGLANNEQFF. CDR3 in DNA: TGTGCCAGCAGCTTGGGTCTAGCGAACAATGAGCAGTTCTTC.